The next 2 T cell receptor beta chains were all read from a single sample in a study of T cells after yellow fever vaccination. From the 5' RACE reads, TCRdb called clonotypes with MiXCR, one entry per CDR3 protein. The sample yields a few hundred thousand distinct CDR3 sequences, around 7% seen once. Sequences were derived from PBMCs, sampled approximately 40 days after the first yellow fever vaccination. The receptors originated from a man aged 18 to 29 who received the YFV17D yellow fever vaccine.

CDR3 loop: CASSMKDTQYF. The CDR3 DNA reads TGTGCCAGTAGTATGAAAGATACGCAGTATTTT. The rearrangement links TRBV19 to TRBJ2-3; D not resolved. Trimming removed 3 bases from V and 5 bases from J, with 3 bases in between. Germline CDR1 LNHDA, CDR2 SQIVND (reference sequence). The CDR3 contains 11 residues. The full variable domain, its missing parts supplied by reference TRBV19 and TRBJ2-3, is DGGITQSPKYLFRKEGQNVTLSCEQNLNHDAMYWYRQDPGQGLRLIYYSQIVNDFQKGDIAEGYSVSREKKESFPLTVTSAQKNPTAFYLCASSMKDTQYFGPGTRLTVL.

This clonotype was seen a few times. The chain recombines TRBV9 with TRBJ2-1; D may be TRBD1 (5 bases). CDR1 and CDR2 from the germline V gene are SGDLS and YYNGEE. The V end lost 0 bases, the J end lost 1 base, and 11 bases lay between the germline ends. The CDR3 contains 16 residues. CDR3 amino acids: CASSVGQGRSYNEQFF. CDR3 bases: TGTGCCAGCAGCGTAGGGCAGGGCCGGTCCTACAATGAGCAGTTCTTC.